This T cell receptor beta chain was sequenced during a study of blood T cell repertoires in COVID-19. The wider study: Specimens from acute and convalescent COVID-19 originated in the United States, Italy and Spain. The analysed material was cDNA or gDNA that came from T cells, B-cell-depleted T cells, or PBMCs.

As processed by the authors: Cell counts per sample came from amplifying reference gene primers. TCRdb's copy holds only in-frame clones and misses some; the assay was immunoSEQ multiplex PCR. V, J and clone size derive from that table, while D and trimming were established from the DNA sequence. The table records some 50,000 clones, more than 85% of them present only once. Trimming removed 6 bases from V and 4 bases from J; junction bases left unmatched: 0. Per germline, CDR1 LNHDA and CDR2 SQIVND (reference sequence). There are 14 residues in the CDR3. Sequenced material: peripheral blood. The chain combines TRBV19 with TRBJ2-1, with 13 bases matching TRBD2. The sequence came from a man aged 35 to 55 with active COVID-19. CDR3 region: CASRLAGGYNEQFF. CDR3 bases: TGTGCCAGTAGACTAGCGGGAGGGTACAATGAGCAGTTCTTC.